This TCR beta chain comes out of a study of spatial heterogeneity in lung cancer. Time point: sample taken at primary tumor resection. Unsorted whole RNA of tumor, nontumor lung or frozen PBMC was sequenced. The sample holds many counts of this clonotype. Antigen specificity is unknown. This CDR3 spans 16 amino acids. Germline CDR1 reads SGHRS; CDR2 reads YFSETQ. V lost 4 bases and J 0 bases, leaving 14 bases between the germline ends. Study-level results: Counts that tracked tumor mutation counts were those of expanded intratumoral alpha and beta TCRs. Tumor T cells had an estimated coverage that came to about 6.4% for alpha chains and 13% for beta chains.

TCRdb re-analysed the 5' RACE reads in MiXCR, keeping a single row per CDR3 protein. Counted here are some 14,000 distinct CDR3 sequences, around 3.1% occurring once; the ten biggest clones make up about 17%. Material: lung tumor tissue, obtained at surgery. The chain couples TRBV5-1 to TRBJ1-3, with TRBD1 as a possible D gene (5 bases). The TCR originated in a male donor with early-stage non-small cell lung cancer. Here the CDR3 reads CASSRSPDNSGNTIYF. The CDR3 coding sequence is TGCGCCAGCAGCCGTTCGCCGGACAACTCTGGAAACACCATATATTTT.